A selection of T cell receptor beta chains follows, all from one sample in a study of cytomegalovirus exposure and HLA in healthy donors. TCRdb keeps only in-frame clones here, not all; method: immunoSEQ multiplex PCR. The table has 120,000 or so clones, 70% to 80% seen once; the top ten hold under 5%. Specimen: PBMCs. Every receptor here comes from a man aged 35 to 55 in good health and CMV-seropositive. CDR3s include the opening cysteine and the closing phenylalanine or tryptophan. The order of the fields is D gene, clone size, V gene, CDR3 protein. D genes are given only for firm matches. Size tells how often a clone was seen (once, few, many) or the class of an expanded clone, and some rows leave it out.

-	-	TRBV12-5	CASGLVARGHEQYF
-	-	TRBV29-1	CSVDRAYGYTF
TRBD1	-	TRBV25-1	CASSELTGVHTEAFF
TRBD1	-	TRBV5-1	CASSFETGGGTEAFF
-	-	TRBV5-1	CASSLGGVQETQYF
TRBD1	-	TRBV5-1	CASSYRGERDGYTF
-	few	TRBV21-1	CASPPLSSAHF
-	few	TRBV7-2	CASSRQRFGLNQETQYF
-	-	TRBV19	CASSITGSNTGELFF
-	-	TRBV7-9	CASSLRGEESEQYF
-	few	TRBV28	CASSSPGQYDNYGYTF
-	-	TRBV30	CAWSHRGQGRYQPQHF
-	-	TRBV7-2	CASSLEGGTDTEAFF
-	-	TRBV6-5	CASTRQATNYGYTF
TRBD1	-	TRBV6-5	CASRRTGNEQYF
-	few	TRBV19	CASSTGRVIITDTQYF
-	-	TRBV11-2	CASSPQVYGYTF
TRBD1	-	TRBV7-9	CASSSPDRGRRETQYF
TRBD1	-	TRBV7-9	CASSLSSRGPSYEQYF
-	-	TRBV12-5	CASGANHRVVYEQYF
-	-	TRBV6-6	CASSFEGVGNQPQHF
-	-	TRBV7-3	CASSLARGAFNEQFF
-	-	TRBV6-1	CASYPGNTEAFF
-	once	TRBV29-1	CSAGGQDEKLFF
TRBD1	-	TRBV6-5	CASSLRTTGGEAFF
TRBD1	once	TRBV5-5	CASSLGLLDRPRRETQYF
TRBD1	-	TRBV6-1	CASSQGQGAVDTQYF
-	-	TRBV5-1	CASSLAKGPEAFF
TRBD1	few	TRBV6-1	CASSRDRGDYGYTF
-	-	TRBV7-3	CASSPFSSEYNEQFF
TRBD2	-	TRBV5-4	CASSTGAGGLSYEQYF
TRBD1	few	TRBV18	CASSLTGTGYNEQFF
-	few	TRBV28	CASSLWGTFSVLSYTF
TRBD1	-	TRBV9	CASSGGDRAYEQYF
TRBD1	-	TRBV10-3	CAISVQGTSSYEQYF
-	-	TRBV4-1	CASSQEGGGANNEQFF
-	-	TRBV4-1	CASSQAPGGVYEQYF
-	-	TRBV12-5	CASGHTENTEAFF
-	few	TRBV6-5	CASSYSRKDNEQFF
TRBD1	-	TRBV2	CASTSDRGNQPQHF
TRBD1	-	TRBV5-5	CASSFDRDGYTF
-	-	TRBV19	CASTKRPYGYTF
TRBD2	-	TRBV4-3	CASSHRAGGAYEQYF
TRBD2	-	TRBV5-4	CASSSGLAGGQGNIQYF